These T cell receptor beta chains were read from a single sample in a study of CD8 T cells in Susac syndrome. TCRdb recomputed calls from the immunoSEQ multiplex PCR reads with MiXCR, one row per CDR3 protein. Counted here are fewer than 85,000 distinct CDR3 sequences, about 95% occurring once; the ten biggest clones make up roughly 0.39%. Sequencing used CD8+ T cells from PBMCs. The receptors derive from a human donor with multiple sclerosis. Both conserved end residues are part of each CDR3. The order of the fields is J gene, D gene, V gene, clone size, CDR3 DNA, CDR3 protein. D genes are given only for firm matches. Clone size is shown for a subset of rows, as once, few, many or a class of expanded clone.

J gene: TRBJ1-1
D gene: -
V gene: TRBV19
clone size: -
CDR3 DNA: TGTGCCAGTAGCCGGGGCGTCGGGAGAAGGGACACTGAAGCTTTCTTT
CDR3 protein: CASSRGVGRRDTEAFF

J gene: TRBJ2-1
D gene: TRBD1
V gene: TRBV10-3
clone size: -
CDR3 DNA: TGTGCCATCACCACTTCTCCCGGGACAGGGGAAGGCAATGAGCAGTTCTTC
CDR3 protein: CAITTSPGTGEGNEQFF

J gene: TRBJ2-3
D gene: TRBD2
V gene: TRBV7-3
clone size: -
CDR3 DNA: TGTGCCAGCAGCTTAAGTCTAGCGGGGGGCGTGATTCCTTTAACCTCTAGCACAGATACGCAGTATTTT
CDR3 protein: CASSLSLAGGVIPLTSSTDTQYF

J gene: TRBJ2-5
D gene: -
V gene: TRBV18
clone size: -
CDR3 DNA: TGTGCCAGCTCAACCACAATGGCGGAGCAAGAGACCCAGTACTTC
CDR3 protein: CASSTTMAEQETQYF

J gene: TRBJ2-3
D gene: -
V gene: TRBV6-5
clone size: few
CDR3 DNA: TGTGCCAGCAGTCCCCGTGGGGTTAGCACAGATACGCAGTATTTT
CDR3 protein: CASSPRGVSTDTQYF

J gene: TRBJ2-6
D gene: TRBD1
V gene: TRBV15
clone size: -
CDR3 DNA: TGTGCCATTCTTACAGGGGCTTTTGATGGGGCCAACGTCCTGACTTTC
CDR3 protein: CAILTGAFDGANVLTF

J gene: TRBJ2-1
D gene: -
V gene: TRBV24-1
clone size: -
CDR3 DNA: TGTGCCACCAGTGCTTCGAGATACAATGAGCAGTTCTTC
CDR3 protein: CATSASRYNEQFF

J gene: TRBJ1-5
D gene: TRBD1
V gene: TRBV12-3/TRBV12-4
clone size: -
CDR3 DNA: TGTGCCAGCAGTCCGGACAGGGGGGATCAGCCCCAGCATTTT
CDR3 protein: CASSPDRGDQPQHF

J gene: TRBJ1-1
D gene: -
V gene: TRBV12-3/TRBV12-4
clone size: -
CDR3 DNA: TGTGCCAGCAGTTCCTATGCAGGGTCCACTGAAGCTTTCTTT
CDR3 protein: CASSSYAGSTEAFF

J gene: TRBJ1-5
D gene: -
V gene: TRBV7-8
clone size: -
CDR3 DNA: TGTGCCAGCAGCTCTACTGCACCGGGCCCCCGGAGGAAGCCCCAGCATTTT
CDR3 protein: CASSSTAPGPRRKPQHF

J gene: TRBJ1-5
D gene: -
V gene: TRBV3-1
clone size: -
CDR3 DNA: TGTGCCAGCAGCCTCTTGTCCAGCAGCAATCAGCCCCAGCATTTT
CDR3 protein: CASSLLSSSNQPQHF

J gene: TRBJ1-5
D gene: -
V gene: TRBV9
clone size: -
CDR3 DNA: TGTGCCAGCAGCGTAGGTGGGGGGAATCAGCCCCAGCATTTT
CDR3 protein: CASSVGGGNQPQHF

J gene: TRBJ1-5
D gene: -
V gene: TRBV10-2
clone size: once
CDR3 DNA: TGCGCCAGCAGTGAGACGGGGCAGCCCCAGCATTTT
CDR3 protein: CASSETGQPQHF

J gene: TRBJ1-1
D gene: TRBD1
V gene: TRBV27
clone size: -
CDR3 DNA: TGTGCCAGCAGTCCAGGACAGGCGAACACTGAAGCTTTCTTT
CDR3 protein: CASSPGQANTEAFF

J gene: TRBJ1-1
D gene: TRBD1
V gene: TRBV27
clone size: -
CDR3 DNA: TGTGCCAGCAGTAACTTAGGGGGCGACACTGAAGCTTTCTTT
CDR3 protein: CASSNLGGDTEAFF

J gene: TRBJ2-2
D gene: TRBD2
V gene: TRBV13
clone size: -
CDR3 DNA: TGTGCCAGCAGCGCCGGGGGGGCCCCGAACGGGGAGCTGTTTTTT
CDR3 protein: CASSAGGAPNGELFF

J gene: TRBJ2-1
D gene: TRBD2
V gene: TRBV12-3/TRBV12-4
clone size: -
CDR3 DNA: TGTGCCAGCAGTTTGCTAGCGGGTTACAATGAGCAGTTCTTC
CDR3 protein: CASSLLAGYNEQFF

J gene: TRBJ1-2
D gene: -
V gene: TRBV2
clone size: -
CDR3 DNA: TGTGCCAGCAGTGAACTCAGTCGGCACTACACCTTC
CDR3 protein: CASSELSRHYTF

J gene: TRBJ2-5
D gene: -
V gene: TRBV29-1
clone size: -
CDR3 DNA: TGCAGCGTTGATAACAGGGATGAGACCCAGTACTTC
CDR3 protein: CSVDNRDETQYF

J gene: TRBJ2-3
D gene: -
V gene: TRBV7-9
clone size: -
CDR3 DNA: TGTGCCAGCAGCCCCGGCTTAGGCACAGATACGCAGTATTTT
CDR3 protein: CASSPGLGTDTQYF

J gene: TRBJ2-7
D gene: -
V gene: TRBV27
clone size: -
CDR3 DNA: TGTGCCAGCAGTTTAAGGTCGGCTTCCTACGAGCAGTACTTC
CDR3 protein: CASSLRSASYEQYF

J gene: TRBJ2-7
D gene: TRBD1
V gene: TRBV3-1
clone size: -
CDR3 DNA: TGTGCCAGCAGCCAGGGAGACAGGGGGCGTCCGTACGAGCAGTACTTC
CDR3 protein: CASSQGDRGRPYEQYF